This T cell receptor beta chain was sequenced during a study of T cells in localized non-small cell lung cancer. Whole-study results and caveats: In adjacent lung appeared a median 57 of the top 100 tumor clones. Exceeding tumor, uninvolved adjacent lung had the highest T cell clonality. Sequencing covered just one tumor region, so heterogeneity cannot be ruled out.

Germline V gene data show CDR1 as WNHNN and CDR2 as SYGVQD (reference sequence). The CDR3 is 15 residues long. V lost 1 base and J lost 8, with 16 bases in between. Measured with immunoSEQ multiplex PCR; TCRdb has only the in-frame clones, and not every one. The repertoire consists of about 79,000 clones, with roughly 86% occurring once and the leading ten covering about 13%. A word on this clone: The antigen is not known.

The input for sequencing was peripheral blood, taken before any cancer treatment. The receptor was isolated from a female donor older than 55 with stage I lung adenocarcinoma. The V and J genes are TRBV10-1 and TRBJ2-3; D possibly corresponds to TRBD2 (5 bases). The CDR3, as DNA: TGCGCCAGCAGTGAGTTAAACTTAGGAGAGGGTACGCAGTATTTT. Translated: CASSELNLGEGTQYF.